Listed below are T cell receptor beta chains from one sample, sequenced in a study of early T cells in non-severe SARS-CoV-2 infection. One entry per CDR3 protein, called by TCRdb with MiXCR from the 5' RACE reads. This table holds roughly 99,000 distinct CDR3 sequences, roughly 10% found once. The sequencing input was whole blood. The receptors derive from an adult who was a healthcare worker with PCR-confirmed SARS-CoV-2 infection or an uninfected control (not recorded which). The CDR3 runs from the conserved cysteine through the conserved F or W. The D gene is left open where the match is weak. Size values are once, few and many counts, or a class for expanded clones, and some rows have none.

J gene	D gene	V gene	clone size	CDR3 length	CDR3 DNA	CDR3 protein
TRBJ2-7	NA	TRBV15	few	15	TGTGCCACCAGCAGAGACCGCGGACGGGCTTACGAGCAGTACTTC	CATSRDRGRAYEQYF
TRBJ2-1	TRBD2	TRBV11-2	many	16	TGTGCCAGCAGCTTGATTAGCGGGAGGCCTAACAATGAGCAGTTCTTC	CASSLISGRPNNEQFF
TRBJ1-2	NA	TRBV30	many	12	TGTGCCTGGAGTGCTGGGGACTATGGCTACACCTTC	CAWSAGDYGYTF
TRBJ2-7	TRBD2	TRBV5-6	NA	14	TGTGCCAGCATCTCAGCGGGAGCCCCTAGGGAGCAGTACTTC	CASISAGAPREQYF
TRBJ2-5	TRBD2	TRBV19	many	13	TGTGCCAGTAGTATGACTAGCGGCGAGACCCAGTACTTC	CASSMTSGETQYF
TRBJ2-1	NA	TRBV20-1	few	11	TGCAGTGCTATCAAAGGGGGAGAGCAGTTCTTC	CSAIKGGEQFF
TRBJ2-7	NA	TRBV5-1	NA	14	TGCGCCAGCAGCTTGGAGATGATGAAGTACGAGCAGTACTTC	CASSLEMMKYEQYF
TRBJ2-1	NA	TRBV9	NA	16	TGTGCCAGCAGCGCAAAGAACGGGAGCTCCTACAATGAGCAGTTCTTC	CASSAKNGSSYNEQFF
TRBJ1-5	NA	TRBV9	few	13	TGTGCCAGCAGCGTAGACTTAAATCAGCCCCAGCATTTT	CASSVDLNQPQHF
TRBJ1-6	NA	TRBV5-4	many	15	TGTGCCAGCAGCTTGGATGGGGGTTACAATTCACCCCTCCACTTT	CASSLDGGYNSPLHF
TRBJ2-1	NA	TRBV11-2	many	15	TGTGCCAGCAGACCAAAGGGTTTATCCTACAATGAGCAGTTCTTC	CASRPKGLSYNEQFF
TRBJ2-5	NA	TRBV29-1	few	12	TGCAGCGTTGTTGGCAGGGGAAAGACCCAGTACTTC	CSVVGRGKTQYF
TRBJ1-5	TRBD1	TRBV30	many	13	TGTGCCTGGGGGGACAGGGGAAATCAGCCCCAGCATTTT	CAWGDRGNQPQHF
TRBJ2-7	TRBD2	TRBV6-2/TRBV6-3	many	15	TGTGCCAGCAGTGGAATAGCGGGAGGGAGTCTCGAGCAGTACTTC	CASSGIAGGSLEQYF
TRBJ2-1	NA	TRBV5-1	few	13	TGCGCCAGCAGGCGGGATCGACCTCATGAGCAGTTCTTC	CASRRDRPHEQFF
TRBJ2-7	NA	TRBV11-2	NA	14	TGTGCCAGCAACAATATCGGCTTATCCTACGAGCAGTACTTC	CASNNIGLSYEQYF
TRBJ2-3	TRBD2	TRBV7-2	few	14	TGTGCCAGCGCAACTAGCGGAGACACAGATACGCAGTATTTT	CASATSGDTDTQYF
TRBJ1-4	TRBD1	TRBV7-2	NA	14	TGTGCCAGCAGCATCGGACAGGGGAATGAAAAACTGTTTTTT	CASSIGQGNEKLFF
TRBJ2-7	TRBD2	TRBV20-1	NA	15	TGCAGTGCTAGAGCCTTCGGACTAGCGGGTTACGAGCAGTACTTC	CSARAFGLAGYEQYF
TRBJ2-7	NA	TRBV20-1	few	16	TGCAGTGCTAGATTGAACGCGGGACGGAGCTCCTACGAGCAGTACTTC	CSARLNAGRSSYEQYF
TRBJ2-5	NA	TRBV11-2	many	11	TGTGCCAGCAGCTTAACGGAGACCCAGTACTTC	CASSLTETQYF
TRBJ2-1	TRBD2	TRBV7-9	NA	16	TGTGCCAGCAGCTTAGGCCCAAGGCGGGGGGACAATGAGCAGTTCTTC	CASSLGPRRGDNEQFF
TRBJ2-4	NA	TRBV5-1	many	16	TGCGCCAGCAGCTTGAGCAGACAGGCAGGTGGAAACATTCAGTACTTC	CASSLSRQAGGNIQYF
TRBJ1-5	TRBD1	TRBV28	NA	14	TGTGCCAGCAGTTCGGACAGGGGGTATCAGCCCCAGCATTTT	CASSSDRGYQPQHF
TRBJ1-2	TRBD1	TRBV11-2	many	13	TGTGCCAGCAGCTATGGACAGGGGAATGGCTACACCTTC	CASSYGQGNGYTF
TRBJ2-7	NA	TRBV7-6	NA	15	TGTGCCAGCAGCTTAGCAGGCGGGCCCACCTACGAGCAGTACTTC	CASSLAGGPTYEQYF
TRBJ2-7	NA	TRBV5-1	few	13	TGCGCCAGCAGCTTGGAGATAGGGGGCGAGCAGTACTTC	CASSLEIGGEQYF
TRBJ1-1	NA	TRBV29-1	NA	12	TGCTGCGCCGACAGGTTGAACACTGAAGCTTTCTTT	CCADRLNTEAFF
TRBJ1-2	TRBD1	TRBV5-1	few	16	TGCGCCAGCAGCCCCGCCGCGGGACAGGGGATGGGCGGCTACACCTTC	CASSPAAGQGMGGYTF
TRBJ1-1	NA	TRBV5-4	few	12	TGTGCCAGCTCCCAGTGGGACACTGAAGCTTTCTTT	CASSQWDTEAFF
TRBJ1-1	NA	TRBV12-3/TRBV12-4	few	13	TGTGCCAGCAGTTTGGGGTTGTACACTGAAGCTTTCTTT	CASSLGLYTEAFF
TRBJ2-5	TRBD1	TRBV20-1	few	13	TGCAGTGCTACTAGACAGGGCGGAGAGACCCAGTACTTC	CSATRQGGETQYF
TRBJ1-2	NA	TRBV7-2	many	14	TGTGCCAGCAGCCCCGCGGGGAATGGCTATGGCTACACCTTC	CASSPAGNGYGYTF
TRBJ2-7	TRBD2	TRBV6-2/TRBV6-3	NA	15	TGTGCCAGCAGTTACCAGAGACTAGCTCCCCTGGAGCAGTACTTC	CASSYQRLAPLEQYF
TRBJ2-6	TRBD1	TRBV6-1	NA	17	TGTGCCAGCAACCTCCTGACAGGGAAGGAAGGGGCCAACGTCCTGACTTTC	CASNLLTGKEGANVLTF
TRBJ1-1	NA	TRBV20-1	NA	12	TGCAGTGCAGCCCGCCCGAACACTGAAGCTTTCTTT	CSAARPNTEAFF
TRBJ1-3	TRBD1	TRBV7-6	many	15	TGTGCCAGCAGCTATAGCAGGACAGGGGGAAACACCATATATTTT	CASSYSRTGGNTIYF
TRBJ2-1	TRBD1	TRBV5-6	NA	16	TGTGCCAGCAGCCCACTGGGACAGGACATCTACAATGAGCAGTTCTTC	CASSPLGQDIYNEQFF
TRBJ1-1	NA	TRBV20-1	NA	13	TGCAGTGAACTGGGAAGCATGAACACTGAAGCTTTCTTT	CSELGSMNTEAFF
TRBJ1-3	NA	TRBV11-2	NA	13	TGTGCCAGCGGTGAAGTCTCTGGAAACACCATATATTTT	CASGEVSGNTIYF
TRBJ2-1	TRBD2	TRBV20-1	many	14	TGCAGTGCTAACCTAGCGGGAGACGGCAATGAGCAGTTCTTC	CSANLAGDGNEQFF
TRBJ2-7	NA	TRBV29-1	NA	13	TGCAGCGTTGAGGTTGAGAATTCCTATGAGCAGTACTTC	CSVEVENSYEQYF
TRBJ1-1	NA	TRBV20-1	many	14	TGCAGTGCTAGAGCCCTGGGGGGGAACACTGAAGCTTTCTTT	CSARALGGNTEAFF
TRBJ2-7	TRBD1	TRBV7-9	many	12	TGTGCCAGCAGCTTAGGGGACAGGGAGCAGTACTTC	CASSLGDREQYF
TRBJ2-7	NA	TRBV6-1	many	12	TGTGCCAGTTTTCTAAGGGGGGTCGAGCAGTACTTC	CASFLRGVEQYF
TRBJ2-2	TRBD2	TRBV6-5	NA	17	TGTGCCAGCAGTCCCGGGGTAGCGGGAGGGGAGACCGGGGAGCTGTTTTTT	CASSPGVAGGETGELFF
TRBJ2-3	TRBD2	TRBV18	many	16	TGTGCCAGCTCCCTCGGGACTAGCGGGGCCTCAGATACGCAGTATTTT	CASSLGTSGASDTQYF
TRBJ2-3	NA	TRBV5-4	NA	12	TGTGCCAGCAGCCAGGTGGAAGATACGCAGTATTTT	CASSQVEDTQYF
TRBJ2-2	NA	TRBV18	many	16	TGTGCCAGCTCACCACCGACACCGCGGGGCACCGGGGAGCTGTTTTTT	CASSPPTPRGTGELFF
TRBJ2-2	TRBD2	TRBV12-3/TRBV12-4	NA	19	TGTGCCAGCAGCTCCGGACTAGCGGGATTTATAGCGAACACCGGGGAGCTGTTTTTT	CASSSGLAGFIANTGELFF
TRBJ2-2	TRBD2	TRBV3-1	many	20	TGTGCCAGCAGCCAAGTTACGGAAGCGGGAGCCCTTCCGAACACCGGGGAGCTGTTTTTT	CASSQVTEAGALPNTGELFF
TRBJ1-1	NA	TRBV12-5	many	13	TGTGCTAGTGGTACCGGGCTCCTCACTGAAGCTTTCTTT	CASGTGLLTEAFF